The rows below give T cell receptor beta chains drawn from one sample of a study of blood T cell repertoires in COVID-19. Method: immunoSEQ multiplex PCR; TCRdb's copy keeps in-frame clones and lacks some. The table has some 460,000 clones, about 90% seen once; the top ten hold about 2.1%. The sample consisted of PBMCs or T cells enriched from blood (not recorded which). The source is a young woman with acute COVID-19. Both conserved end residues are part of each CDR3. The D gene is left open where the match is weak. Clone size, where shown, is once, few, many, or a class for clones that have expanded.

TRBJ1-1	NA	TRBV6-5	NA	CASSYVDGSGTEAFF	TGTGCCAGCAGTTACGTAGACGGCTCGGGCACTGAAGCTTTCTTT
TRBJ1-2	NA	TRBV19	TRBD1	CASSSATGGPRGYTF	TGTGCCAGTAGTAGTGCGACAGGGGGCCCCCGTGGCTACACCTTC
TRBJ1-2	once	TRBV28	TRBD1	CASSLWSGGIGYTF	TGTGCCAGCAGTTTATGGTCAGGGGGTATTGGCTACACCTTC
TRBJ2-3	NA	TRBV4-3	NA	CASSRGSPDTQYF	TGCGCCAGCAGCCGAGGTAGTCCAGATACGCAGTATTTT
TRBJ2-1	NA	TRBV5-1	NA	CASSLALLGRVNEQFF	TGCGCCAGCAGCTTGGCCCTGCTAGGCAGGGTTAATGAGCAGTTCTTC
TRBJ1-1	NA	TRBV3-1/TRBV3-2	NA	CASSHAGSTWTQAFF	TGTGCCAGCAGCCACGCAGGGTCTACTTGGACCCAAGCTTTCTTT
TRBJ2-7	NA	TRBV4-3	TRBD1	CASSYGQGSEQYF	TGCGCCAGCAGCTACGGACAGGGCAGCGAGCAGTACTTC
TRBJ1-1	NA	TRBV19	TRBD1	CASSIERGQNMNTEAFF	TGTGCCAGTAGTATAGAGCGGGGACAGAACATGAACACTGAAGCTTTCTTT
TRBJ1-2	NA	TRBV6-6	NA	CASSYEATNYGYTF	TGTGCCAGCAGTTACGAGGCGACTAACTATGGCTACACCTTC
TRBJ2-1	NA	TRBV9	TRBD2	CASRTKRRETNEQFF	TGTGCCAGCAGAACTAAACGGCGGGAGACTAATGAGCAGTTCTTC
TRBJ2-2	once	TRBV7-3	TRBD1	CASSSTGVSTGELFF	TGTGCCAGCAGCTCTACAGGGGTTTCCACCGGGGAGCTGTTTTTT
TRBJ2-2	NA	TRBV5-4	NA	CASSLKSTGELFF	TGTGCCAGCAGCTTGAAGAGCACCGGGGAGCTGTTTTTT
TRBJ1-1	NA	TRBV7-8	NA	CASSGPQGRAFF	TGTGCCAGCAGCGGCCCCCAGGGCAGAGCTTTCTTT
TRBJ2-1	NA	TRBV19	TRBD2	CASSPPRLAGGHNEQFF	TGTGCCAGTAGTCCCCCCCGACTAGCGGGAGGGCACAATGAGCAGTTCTTC
TRBJ2-1	NA	TRBV7-9	TRBD1	CASSLSHLTGGEQFF	TGTGCCAGCAGCCTCTCACACCTGACAGGGGGTGAGCAGTTCTTC
TRBJ2-5	once	TRBV2	NA	CASTPLGGASKETQYF	TGTGCCAGCACCCCTCTAGGGGGGGCCTCAAAAGAGACCCAGTACTTC
TRBJ1-5	NA	TRBV28	NA	CASSFRGQPQHF	TGTGCCAGCAGTTTTAGGGGGCAGCCCCAGCATTTT
TRBJ2-1	NA	TRBV4-1	TRBD1	CASSQVRSRRTGASNEQFF	TGCGCCAGCAGCCAAGTTAGATCGAGAAGGACAGGGGCCTCAAATGAGCAGTTCTTC
TRBJ2-2	once	TRBV30	TRBD1	CAGRRQGKTGELFF	TGTGCCGGGCGGCGACAGGGAAAAACCGGGGAGCTGTTTTTT
TRBJ2-5	NA	TRBV11-2	TRBD2	CASSLALAEETQYF	TGTGCCAGCAGCTTAGCACTAGCGGAAGAGACCCAGTACTTC
TRBJ1-1	few	TRBV11-2	NA	CASSTMNTEAFF	TGTGCCAGCAGCACTATGAACACTGAAGCTTTCTTT
TRBJ2-1	NA	TRBV4-3	TRBD2	CASSPFLAGERHNEQFF	TGCGCCAGCAGCCCTTTTCTAGCGGGAGAAAGGCACAATGAGCAGTTCTTC
TRBJ2-4	NA	TRBV3-1/TRBV3-2	TRBD2	CASSPTSGVAKNIQYF	TGTGCCAGCAGTCCTACTAGCGGGGTGGCCAAAAACATTCAGTACTTC
TRBJ2-7	NA	TRBV5-1	NA	CASSFQGSYEQYF	TGCGCCAGCAGCTTTCAGGGGTCCTACGAGCAGTACTTC
TRBJ2-2	few	TRBV19	TRBD2	CASSQMGSGATGELFF	TGTGCCAGTAGCCAGATGGGGAGCGGGGCCACCGGGGAGCTGTTTTTT
TRBJ2-7	NA	TRBV20-1	NA	CSASQGGSYEQYF	TGCAGTGCTAGTCAGGGTGGCTCCTACGAGCAGTACTTC
TRBJ2-7	NA	TRBV5-1	TRBD1	CASSLAGGEQYF	TGCGCCAGCAGCTTGGCAGGGGGCGAGCAGTACTTC
TRBJ1-4	NA	TRBV11-2	TRBD1	CASSLGDRGGEKLFF	TGTGCCAGCAGCTTAGGGGACAGGGGGGGAGAAAAACTGTTTTTT
TRBJ1-1	NA	TRBV5-1	NA	CASSLAARGGTEAFF	TGCGCCAGCAGCTTGGCCGCCAGGGGAGGGACTGAAGCTTTCTTT
TRBJ2-1	NA	TRBV28	TRBD2	CASRTSGSGYNEQFF	TGTGCCAGCCGGACTAGCGGGAGTGGCTACAATGAGCAGTTCTTC
TRBJ2-7	NA	TRBV19	NA	CASSFGGYEQYF	TGTGCCAGTAGTTTCGGGGGCTACGAGCAGTACTTC
TRBJ2-2	NA	TRBV7-9	NA	CASSPGLGDTGELFF	TGTGCCAGCAGCCCAGGTCTAGGGGACACCGGGGAGCTGTTTTTT
TRBJ2-3	NA	TRBV7-8	NA	CASSLGIGRASDTQYF	TGTGCCAGCAGCTTAGGGATAGGCAGGGCATCAGATACGCAGTATTTT
TRBJ1-6	NA	TRBV6-6	TRBD1	CASIPDRGNSPLHF	TGTGCCAGCATACCGGACAGGGGAAATTCACCCCTCCACTTT
TRBJ2-2	NA	TRBV10-1	NA	CASSSNPRGTGELFF	TGCGCCAGCAGTTCAAACCCAAGAGGGACCGGGGAGCTGTTTTTT
TRBJ1-6	NA	TRBV5-1	TRBD1	CASSLGQGEPLHF	TGCGCCAGCAGCTTGGGCCAGGGGGAACCCCTCCACTTT
TRBJ1-6	NA	TRBV6-5	TRBD1	CASRSPGQGNSPLHF	TGTGCCAGCAGGTCCCCGGGACAGGGTAATTCACCCCTCCACTTT
TRBJ1-4	NA	TRBV28	TRBD1	CASSSFGTGNEKLFF	TGTGCCAGCAGTTCGTTCGGGACAGGGAATGAAAAACTGTTTTTT
TRBJ1-2	once	TRBV7-9	NA	CASSLNLGPYGYTF	TGTGCCAGCAGCTTAAACCTTGGGCCCTATGGCTACACCTTC
TRBJ2-7	once	TRBV3-1/TRBV3-2	TRBD1	CASSQEPGQGAIGQYF	TGTGCCAGCAGCCAGGAACCGGGACAGGGGGCAATAGGGCAGTACTTC
TRBJ1-1	NA	TRBV4-1	NA	CASSQDRIEGDTEAFF	TGCGCCAGCAGCCAAGACAGAATTGAGGGGGACACTGAAGCTTTCTTT
TRBJ2-2	NA	TRBV29-1	NA	CSVSSVVGELFF	TGCAGCGTTTCTTCGGTCGTGGGGGAGCTGTTTTTT
TRBJ1-2	few	TRBV4-3	NA	CASSQVGLAGENYGYTF	TGCGCCAGCAGCCAAGTCGGTCTCGCAGGGGAAAACTATGGCTACACCTTC
TRBJ2-7	NA	TRBV4-1	NA	CASSQDSGTPYEQYF	TGCGCCAGCAGCCAAGATTCCGGGACACCATACGAGCAGTACTTC
TRBJ2-7	NA	TRBV4-1	TRBD2	CASSLSPGTSGYEQYF	TGCGCCAGCAGCCTGAGCCCAGGGACTAGCGGTTACGAGCAGTACTTC
TRBJ1-2	once	TRBV7-9	TRBD1	CASSFPQEGAKGYTF	TGTGCCAGCAGCTTCCCGCAGGAGGGGGCGAAAGGCTACACCTTC
TRBJ2-3	once	TRBV7-2	TRBD1	CASSRTGDSTDTQYF	TGTGCCAGCAGTCGGACAGGGGATAGCACAGATACGCAGTATTTT
TRBJ2-5	NA	TRBV3-1/TRBV3-2	NA	CASSQPRETQYF	TGTGCCAGCAGCCAACCCAGGGAGACCCAGTACTTC
TRBJ1-5	NA	TRBV5-4	TRBD1	CASSVDRADQPQHF	TGTGCCAGCAGCGTAGACAGGGCCGATCAGCCCCAGCATTTT
TRBJ2-1	NA	TRBV4-3	NA	CASSEQGGGAAGTYNEQFF	TGCGCCAGCAGCGAACAAGGCGGGGGCGCGGCGGGGACCTACAATGAGCAGTTCTTC
TRBJ1-5	once	TRBV15	NA	CATSRGFQGSQPQHF	TGTGCCACCAGCAGAGGATTTCAGGGGTCACAGCCCCAGCATTTT
TRBJ2-3	NA	TRBV2	TRBD1	CASRRDSSTDTQYF	TGTGCCAGCAGAAGGGACAGTAGCACAGATACGCAGTATTTT
TRBJ2-3	NA	TRBV28	NA	CASSGRGSDTQYF	TGTGCCAGCAGTGGTAGAGGGTCAGATACGCAGTATTTT
TRBJ2-1	NA	TRBV27	NA	CASSLGYSSGDEQFF	TGTGCCAGCAGTTTAGGCTACTCCTCGGGGGATGAGCAGTTCTTC
TRBJ2-7	NA	TRBV24-1	NA	CATRRGNYEQYF	TGTGCCACCCGACGCGGGAACTACGAGCAGTACTTC
TRBJ1-1	NA	TRBV5-6	TRBD1	CASSLPGTGLTHTEAFF	TGTGCCAGCAGCTTGCCGGGGACAGGCCTCACCCACACTGAAGCTTTCTTT
TRBJ2-7	NA	TRBV18	TRBD2	CASSPLLAGSYEQYF	TGTGCCAGCTCACCATTACTAGCGGGAAGCTACGAGCAGTACTTC
TRBJ1-2	NA	TRBV27	NA	CASKGGSFYGYTF	TGTGCCAGCAAGGGCGGGTCCTTCTATGGCTACACCTTC
TRBJ1-6	NA	TRBV3-1/TRBV3-2	TRBD1	CASTSVGRDRVSLHF	TGTGCCAGCACCTCGGTAGGCCGGGACAGGGTATCCCTCCACTTT
TRBJ2-3	NA	TRBV25-1	NA	CASSNTGIRADTQYF	TGTGCCAGCAGTAACACAGGGATTCGAGCAGATACGCAGTATTTT